The T cell receptor (beta chain) under discussion was sequenced for a study of blood T cell repertoires in COVID-19. TCRdb's table, derived via immunoSEQ multiplex PCR, lists solely in-frame clones and lacks some. The sample has more than 65,000 clones; 84% are singletons. Trimming pared 5 bases from V and 4 bases from J, leaving 20 bases between. This CDR3 spans 16 amino acids. Germline V gene sequence: CDR1 SGHVS, CDR2 FNYEAQ. The sequencing sample was made of peripheral blood. The TCR sequence derives from a man in his fifties with acute or convalescent COVID-19. The V gene is TRBV7-6, the J gene TRBJ1-1; D gene unclear. Here the CDR3 reads CASSPSGRTRGTEAFF. The CDR3 nucleotides read TGTGCCAGCAGCCCCAGTGGCCGTACGAGAGGCACTGAAGCTTTCTTT.